Listed below are T cell receptor beta chains from one sample, sequenced in a study of human versus mouse CDR3 diversity and MHC coevolution. Clones were read by immunoSEQ multiplex PCR, and TCRdb kept only the in-frame ones, dropping some. The repertoire consists of about 60,000 clones, with around 94% occurring once and the leading ten covering under 20%. Sequencing used naive CD4+ T cells from blood. The source of these receptors is a person aged 55 to 75 in good health. Both conserved end residues are part of each CDR3. A D gene is named only where the DNA matches it firmly. Size values are once, few and many counts, or a class for expanded clones, and some rows have none.

TRBV23-1,TRBJ2-7,-,-,TGCGCCAGCAGCCCGGACAGGGCGGGGGAATCTATAGGCGAGCAGTACTTC,CASSPDRAGESIGEQYF
TRBV11-1,TRBJ2-3,-,-,TGTGCCAGCAGCTTAGACTCTCCCGTAGATACGCAGTATTTT,CASSLDSPVDTQYF
TRBV6-5,TRBJ1-5,-,-,TGTGCCAGTCGACGGGGAAGCAATCAGCCCCAGCATTTT,CASRRGSNQPQHF
TRBV5-6,TRBJ1-2,-,-,TGTGCCAGCAGCCCCCTCGGGAACTATGGCTACACCTTC,CASSPLGNYGYTF
TRBV5-1,TRBJ2-7,TRBD2,-,TGCGCCAGCACCTGGGAGCGGGGTTCCTACGAGCAGTACTTC,CASTWERGSYEQYF
TRBV27,TRBJ1-5,-,-,TGTGCCAGCAGTTTATCTCAAGGGGCAAATCAGCCCCAGCATTTT,CASSLSQGANQPQHF
TRBV5-6,TRBJ2-7,-,-,TGTGCCAGCAGCTCCCTATACGAGCAGTACTTC,CASSSLYEQYF
TRBV25-1,TRBJ1-1,TRBD1,once,TGTGCCAGCAGGCAGCCGGGACAGGGTCGGGCTTTCTTT,CASRQPGQGRAFF
TRBV7-2,TRBJ1-1,-,-,TGTGCCAGCAGCTTAGTGGCCAGGGACACTGAAGCTTTCTTT,CASSLVARDTEAFF
TRBV15,TRBJ1-4,TRBD1,once,TGTGCCACCAGCAGAGAGACAGGGTATGAAAAACTGTTTTTT,CATSRETGYEKLFF
TRBV7-9,TRBJ2-1,-,-,TGTGCCAGCAGCCGACCCGGGAACACCTACAATGAGCAGTTCTTC,CASSRPGNTYNEQFF
TRBV7-2,TRBJ2-1,TRBD2,-,TGTGCCAGCAGCTTCGGACTAGCGGGAGGGCCGTCCTACAATGAGCAGTTCTTC,CASSFGLAGGPSYNEQFF
TRBV7-6,TRBJ2-7,TRBD1,-,TGTGCCAGCAGCCCGACAGGGATCCCCTACGAGCAGTACTTC,CASSPTGIPYEQYF
TRBV19,TRBJ1-1,-,once,TGTGCCAGTAGTTGGGGGACACCCATGAACACTGAAGCTTTCTTT,CASSWGTPMNTEAFF
TRBV19,TRBJ1-3,-,few,TGTGCCACAGGGTTCTCTGGAAACACCATATATTTT,CATGFSGNTIYF
TRBV9,TRBJ2-1,TRBD1,-,TGTGCCAGCAGCGTCCAGGGGGCGACGGGTGAGCAGTTCTTC,CASSVQGATGEQFF
TRBV6-1,TRBJ1-2,-,-,TGTGCCAGCAGTGAAGTAGGACAGCCAAGGAACTATGGCTACACCTTC,CASSEVGQPRNYGYTF
TRBV5-1,TRBJ2-3,-,-,TGCGCCAGCAGAACCGGACTGAGCACAGATACGCAGTATTTT,CASRTGLSTDTQYF
TRBV5-1,TRBJ2-5,TRBD1,-,TGCGCCAGCAGCCCGGGACAGTCCCAAGAGACCCAGTACTTC,CASSPGQSQETQYF
TRBV2,TRBJ1-5,-,-,TGTGCCAGCGGACTCCAGGATTTGGGGCCCCAGCATTTT,CASGLQDLGPQHF
TRBV30,TRBJ2-5,TRBD1,once,TGTGCCTGGAATAATGACAGGGGTAGGGAGACCCAGTACTTC,CAWNNDRGRETQYF
TRBV28,TRBJ1-2,TRBD1,-,TGTGCCAGTACCTCTTTTGGGGACAGCCCAGATAACTATGGCTACACCTTC,CASTSFGDSPDNYGYTF
TRBV9,TRBJ2-1,TRBD1,-,TGTGCCAGCAGCGTAGATGGGGGGGAGGGGACAGGGTTTCAATGGGACAATGAGCAGTTCTTC,CASSVDGGEGTGFQWDNEQFF
TRBV11-1,TRBJ1-2,-,-,TGTGCCAGCAGCCGAGGGCCAGCCTATGGCTACACCTTC,CASSRGPAYGYTF
TRBV7-9,TRBJ2-2,-,once,TGTGCCAGCAGCTTAAGGGGTACCGGGGAGCTGTTTTTT,CASSLRGTGELFF
TRBV7-3,TRBJ2-1,-,-,TGTGCCAGCAGTATGTTAAGGGGTGTAGGGAATGAGCAGTTCTTC,CASSMLRGVGNEQFF
TRBV6-5,TRBJ2-7,-,-,TGTGCCAGCAGTTATGGGCCGGTGGTCTCCGAGCAGTACTTC,CASSYGPVVSEQYF
TRBV5-1,TRBJ1-2,-,once,TGCGCCAGCAGTTTTACGACAGGCGGGTATGGCTACACCTTC,CASSFTTGGYGYTF
TRBV5-1,TRBJ1-1,-,-,TGCGCCAGCAGCTTGGCCGTTCCGGGGAGGACTGAAGCTTTCTTT,CASSLAVPGRTEAFF
TRBV2,TRBJ2-1,TRBD2,-,TGTGCCAGCATAGGGACTAGCGGGAGCCCCAATGAGCAGTTCTTC,CASIGTSGSPNEQFF
TRBV7-9,TRBJ2-1,TRBD2,-,TGTGCCAGCAGCACGACTAGCGATTTAAGGGATGAGCAGTTCTTC,CASSTTSDLRDEQFF
TRBV6-5,TRBJ2-1,-,-,TGTGCCAGCAGCCGAGGGAGCGGACTAAGGAATGAGCAGTTCTTC,CASSRGSGLRNEQFF
TRBV18,TRBJ2-1,TRBD2,-,TGTGCCAGCTCACCCCGGACTAGCGGGTCGAGCTCCTACAATGAGCAGTTCTTC,CASSPRTSGSSSYNEQFF
TRBV5-1,TRBJ2-1,TRBD2,-,TGCGCCAGCGGCCCGGGGACTAGCGGATACAATGAGCAGTTCTTC,CASGPGTSGYNEQFF
TRBV5-1,TRBJ2-7,-,-,TGCGCCAGCAGCTTGTCTCCAGGGGTGCGCGAGCAGTACTTC,CASSLSPGVREQYF
TRBV19,TRBJ2-1,TRBD1,-,TGTGCCAGTAGTACTGGACAGGGCGGGCAGTTCTTC,CASSTGQGGQFF
TRBV6-1,TRBJ1-3,-,-,TGTGCCAGCAGTGAAGCCCCCGGGGTCGGAAACACCATATATTTT,CASSEAPGVGNTIYF
TRBV5-4,TRBJ1-1,-,-,TGTGCCAGCAGCTTGGACAGGGCGGTGAACACTGAAGCTTTCTTT,CASSLDRAVNTEAFF
TRBV2,TRBJ2-6,-,-,TGTGCCAGCAGTGAAGCGCGCCTCTCTGGGGCCAACGTCCTGACTTTC,CASSEARLSGANVLTF
TRBV2,TRBJ2-1,TRBD2,-,TGCGCCAGCAGTGATAGCGGGAGGGTCGGTGAGCAGTTCTTC,CASSDSGRVGEQFF
TRBV5-1,TRBJ2-1,-,-,TGCGCCAGCAGCTTGGCCGGTCGTGCCTACAATGAGCAGTTCTTC,CASSLAGRAYNEQFF
TRBV5-8,TRBJ1-5,TRBD1,-,TGTGCCAGCAGCTTGGTCGACAGGGGCAATCAGCCCCAGCATTTT,CASSLVDRGNQPQHF
TRBV4-2,TRBJ2-1,-,-,TGTGCCAGCAGCCCAACACAGGGAGCGGGAAACGGTTATGAGCAGTTCTTC,CASSPTQGAGNGYEQFF
TRBV6-1,TRBJ2-7,TRBD2,-,TGTGCCAGCAGACTAGCGCCGGCCTACGAGCAGTACTTC,CASRLAPAYEQYF
TRBV11-2,TRBJ2-6,-,-,TGTGCCAGCAGCCCTACAGGGTCTGGGGCCAACGTCCTGACTTTC,CASSPTGSGANVLTF